This is a list of T cell receptor beta chains from one sample in a study of post-analysis software for immune sequencing data. MiXCR, applied by TCRdb to the PCR reads, yields one record per CDR3 protein. Of roughly 800,000 distinct CDR3 sequences in the sample, about 45% were seen once. The sequencing input was blood. The receptors come from a girl aged 10-17 years with multiple sclerosis. CDR3s include the opening cysteine and the closing phenylalanine or tryptophan. Fields, in order: V gene, clone size, D gene, J gene, CDR3 DNA, CDR3 protein. D genes are given only for firm matches. Clone size is shown for a subset of rows, as once, few, many or a class of expanded clone.

v_call: TRBV6-5; clone_size: few; d_call: TRBD2; j_call: TRBJ2-1; cdr3_nt: TGTGCCAGCAGTTCACTTAGCGGGAGTGCCTACAATGAGCAGTTCTTC; cdr3_aa: CASSSLSGSAYNEQFF
v_call: TRBV2; clone_size: NA; d_call: NA; j_call: TRBJ2-7; cdr3_nt: TGTGCCAGCAGTGAAAGGGAGATCGCCTACGAGCAGTACTTC; cdr3_aa: CASSEREIAYEQYF
v_call: TRBV29-1; clone_size: few; d_call: NA; j_call: TRBJ1-5; cdr3_nt: TGCAGCGTAGTTCAGGACAATCAGCCCCAGCATTTT; cdr3_aa: CSVVQDNQPQHF
v_call: TRBV29-1; clone_size: NA; d_call: NA; j_call: TRBJ2-1; cdr3_nt: TGCAGCGTTGTACGGGTGGGGGACTCCTACAATGAGCAGTTCTTC; cdr3_aa: CSVVRVGDSYNEQFF
v_call: TRBV4-3; clone_size: NA; d_call: TRBD1; j_call: TRBJ1-2; cdr3_nt: TGCGCCAGCAGCCCACAGTCGGGACAGGGCTATGGCTACACCTTC; cdr3_aa: CASSPQSGQGYGYTF
v_call: TRBV2; clone_size: NA; d_call: TRBD2; j_call: TRBJ2-1; cdr3_nt: TGTGCCAGCAGTGAACTGGAGACTAGCGCCTACAATGAGCAGTTCTTC; cdr3_aa: CASSELETSAYNEQFF
v_call: TRBV3-1; clone_size: NA; d_call: NA; j_call: TRBJ2-3; cdr3_nt: TGTGCCAGCAGCCAAGAAGGAGGAGGTACAGATACGCAGTATTTT; cdr3_aa: CASSQEGGGTDTQYF
v_call: TRBV29-1; clone_size: NA; d_call: TRBD1; j_call: TRBJ1-5; cdr3_nt: TGCAGCGTCGTGACAGGGGGCGCGGTGTCTGGCAATCAGCCCCAGCATTTT; cdr3_aa: CSVVTGGAVSGNQPQHF
v_call: TRBV7-9; clone_size: NA; d_call: TRBD1; j_call: TRBJ2-1; cdr3_nt: TGTGCCAGCAGGCTCCCGGGACAGGGGGCTCTATTTCCCGATGAGCGGTTCTTC; cdr3_aa: CASRLPGQGALFPDERFF
v_call: TRBV27; clone_size: few; d_call: NA; j_call: TRBJ2-7; cdr3_nt: TGTGCCAGCAGCCGTGTCTTCTCCTACGAGCAGTACTTC; cdr3_aa: CASSRVFSYEQYF
v_call: TRBV20-1; clone_size: NA; d_call: NA; j_call: TRBJ2-3; cdr3_nt: TGCAGTGCCCCTGGGGGCTTTAGCACAGATACGCAGTATTTT; cdr3_aa: CSAPGGFSTDTQYF
v_call: TRBV30; clone_size: NA; d_call: NA; j_call: TRBJ2-7; cdr3_nt: TGTGCCTGGGGACCCTACTACGAGCAGTATTTC; cdr3_aa: CAWGPYYEQYF
v_call: TRBV15; clone_size: few; d_call: NA; j_call: TRBJ2-5; cdr3_nt: TGTGCCACCAGCAGAGGATGGGGGGAGACCCAGTACTTC; cdr3_aa: CATSRGWGETQYF
v_call: TRBV3-1; clone_size: few; d_call: TRBD2; j_call: TRBJ2-4; cdr3_nt: TGTGCCAGCAGCCAACGGCTAGCGGGATACCAGTACTTC; cdr3_aa: CASSQRLAGYQYF
v_call: TRBV20-1; clone_size: NA; d_call: NA; j_call: TRBJ2-2; cdr3_nt: TGCAGTGCTAGAGATTGGACACAGAACACCGGGGAGCTGTTTTTT; cdr3_aa: CSARDWTQNTGELFF
v_call: TRBV20-1; clone_size: NA; d_call: NA; j_call: TRBJ2-7; cdr3_nt: TGCAGTGTCCTGTCCCGGTTAGGCGCCTACGAGCAGTACTTC; cdr3_aa: CSVLSRLGAYEQYF
v_call: TRBV20-1; clone_size: NA; d_call: NA; j_call: TRBJ2-3; cdr3_nt: TGCAGTGCTAGTTTCAGCGGCACAGATACGCAGTATTTT; cdr3_aa: CSASFSGTDTQYF
v_call: TRBV28; clone_size: NA; d_call: NA; j_call: TRBJ2-5; cdr3_nt: TGTGCCAGCCTAGCCATAGGTTTTAGGGAGACCCAGTACTTC; cdr3_aa: CASLAIGFRETQYF
v_call: TRBV7-9; clone_size: NA; d_call: TRBD1; j_call: TRBJ2-7; cdr3_nt: TGTGCCAGCAGCCCCCCGGACAGGGCCTACGAGCAGTACTTC; cdr3_aa: CASSPPDRAYEQYF
v_call: TRBV15; clone_size: NA; d_call: TRBD1; j_call: TRBJ2-1; cdr3_nt: TGTGCCACCAGCAGATCTCTTGACAGGGCCCCTAGGAATGAGCAGTTCTTC; cdr3_aa: CATSRSLDRAPRNEQFF
v_call: TRBV5-1; clone_size: few; d_call: NA; j_call: TRBJ2-7; cdr3_nt: TGCGCCAGCAGCCCATCATGGGGGACACCCGCCTACGAGCAGTACTTC; cdr3_aa: CASSPSWGTPAYEQYF
v_call: TRBV6-2/TRBV6-3; clone_size: once; d_call: TRBD2; j_call: TRBJ2-2; cdr3_nt: TGTGCCAGCAGGGCCGGGACTAGCGGGAGAGGCGGGGAGCTGTTTTTT; cdr3_aa: CASRAGTSGRGGELFF
v_call: TRBV4-1; clone_size: NA; d_call: NA; j_call: TRBJ2-6; cdr3_nt: TGCGCCAGCAGCCAAGAGGCGTTCAGGGGGGCCAACGTCCTGACTTTC; cdr3_aa: CASSQEAFRGANVLTF
v_call: TRBV6-5; clone_size: few; d_call: NA; j_call: TRBJ2-1; cdr3_nt: TGTGCCAGCAGTTACTCCCTCTTGAAGGACAATGAGCAGTTCTTC; cdr3_aa: CASSYSLLKDNEQFF
v_call: TRBV6-1; clone_size: few; d_call: NA; j_call: TRBJ1-5; cdr3_nt: TGTGCCAGCAGTCCACTAACAGCCCCCCTCGGGCAGCCCCAGCATTTT; cdr3_aa: CASSPLTAPLGQPQHF
v_call: TRBV27; clone_size: NA; d_call: NA; j_call: TRBJ2-1; cdr3_nt: TGTGCCGGCAGTGTGGAAACTTACAATGAGCAGTTCTTC; cdr3_aa: CAGSVETYNEQFF
v_call: TRBV12-3/TRBV12-4; clone_size: few; d_call: NA; j_call: TRBJ1-2; cdr3_nt: TGTGCCAGCAGTTTTTCGGGGCATGGCTACACCTTC; cdr3_aa: CASSFSGHGYTF
v_call: TRBV4-1; clone_size: NA; d_call: NA; j_call: TRBJ2-1; cdr3_nt: TGCGCCAGCAGCTTGCTTGGGGTAATTTACAATGAGCAGTTCTTC; cdr3_aa: CASSLLGVIYNEQFF
v_call: TRBV7-2; clone_size: NA; d_call: NA; j_call: TRBJ1-1; cdr3_nt: TGTGCCAGCAGCTATAGTGGGTATACTGAGGCTTTCTTT; cdr3_aa: CASSYSGYTEAFF
v_call: TRBV7-6; clone_size: NA; d_call: TRBD1; j_call: TRBJ2-7; cdr3_nt: TGTGCCAGCAGCACGCCTGGGACCACAGGGGACTACGAGCAGTACTTC; cdr3_aa: CASSTPGTTGDYEQYF
v_call: TRBV20-1; clone_size: NA; d_call: NA; j_call: TRBJ2-5; cdr3_nt: TGCAGTGCTAGAGATGGGGCAGGGGCCCAAGAGACCCAGTACTTC; cdr3_aa: CSARDGAGAQETQYF
v_call: TRBV9; clone_size: NA; d_call: TRBD2; j_call: TRBJ2-3; cdr3_nt: TGTGCCAGCAGCGTGGAGGGACTACCCACAGATACGCAGTATTTT; cdr3_aa: CASSVEGLPTDTQYF
v_call: TRBV20-1; clone_size: NA; d_call: NA; j_call: TRBJ2-1; cdr3_nt: TGCAGTGCTAGTAAATCACGGCTTGAGCAGTTCTTC; cdr3_aa: CSASKSRLEQFF
v_call: TRBV9; clone_size: NA; d_call: NA; j_call: TRBJ1-5; cdr3_nt: TGTGCCTCGGGAGGGCGTCCCATCCTTAGCAATCAGCCCCAGCATTTT; cdr3_aa: CASGGRPILSNQPQHF
v_call: TRBV9; clone_size: NA; d_call: NA; j_call: TRBJ1-4; cdr3_nt: TGTGCCAGCAGCTCCCGTCGGGATGGGGAAAAACTGTTTTTT; cdr3_aa: CASSSRRDGEKLFF
v_call: TRBV20-1; clone_size: NA; d_call: TRBD2; j_call: TRBJ2-7; cdr3_nt: TGCAGTGCTGGTCCTATAGCGGGAGCGACCCACGAGCAGTACTTC; cdr3_aa: CSAGPIAGATHEQYF
v_call: TRBV30; clone_size: NA; d_call: NA; j_call: TRBJ2-3; cdr3_nt: TGTGCCTGGAGTAGCGACAGCTCTTCGACCACAGATACGCAGTATTTT; cdr3_aa: CAWSSDSSSTTDTQYF
v_call: TRBV6-2/TRBV6-3; clone_size: NA; d_call: NA; j_call: TRBJ2-7; cdr3_nt: TGTGCCAGCAGTTTTCGGGTCGAGGGGCCCGGGACGTCTTACGAGCAGTACTTC; cdr3_aa: CASSFRVEGPGTSYEQYF
v_call: TRBV29-1; clone_size: few; d_call: TRBD2; j_call: TRBJ2-1; cdr3_nt: TGCAGCGTTGAGAGCGGGAGCTCCTACAATGAGCAGTTCTTC; cdr3_aa: CSVESGSSYNEQFF
v_call: TRBV20-1; clone_size: NA; d_call: NA; j_call: TRBJ2-7; cdr3_nt: TGCAGTCCATGGGGGGGCAGGGGGCGTGAGCAGTACTTC; cdr3_aa: CSPWGGRGREQYF
v_call: TRBV5-1; clone_size: NA; d_call: NA; j_call: TRBJ2-5; cdr3_nt: TGCGCCAGCGCGTCAGAGCTCCAAGAGACCCAGTACTTC; cdr3_aa: CASASELQETQYF
v_call: TRBV7-6; clone_size: NA; d_call: TRBD1; j_call: TRBJ2-7; cdr3_nt: TGTGCCAGCAGCTCGAGGACAGGGAGCGAGCAGTACTTC; cdr3_aa: CASSSRTGSEQYF
v_call: TRBV6-1; clone_size: NA; d_call: TRBD1; j_call: TRBJ2-7; cdr3_nt: TGTGCCAGCAGCAGGACAGGGCTAACCTACGAGCAGTACTTC; cdr3_aa: CASSRTGLTYEQYF
v_call: TRBV7-9; clone_size: NA; d_call: NA; j_call: TRBJ2-1; cdr3_nt: TGTGCCAGCAGCCCCACTAGTACTTACAATGAGCAGTTCTTC; cdr3_aa: CASSPTSTYNEQFF
v_call: TRBV20-1; clone_size: NA; d_call: TRBD2; j_call: TRBJ2-7; cdr3_nt: TGCAGTGCTAGAGATGGGTGGGGGGGGACCTACGAGCAGTACTTC; cdr3_aa: CSARDGWGGTYEQYF
v_call: TRBV20-1; clone_size: NA; d_call: NA; j_call: TRBJ1-4; cdr3_nt: TGCAGTGCTAGAGATACAAGGGGGGGTGAAAAACTGTTTTTT; cdr3_aa: CSARDTRGGEKLFF
v_call: TRBV5-1; clone_size: NA; d_call: TRBD1; j_call: TRBJ1-5; cdr3_nt: TGCGCCAGCACCGGGACAGGCGCTAATCAGCCCCAGCATTTT; cdr3_aa: CASTGTGANQPQHF